Listed here are 7 T cell receptor beta chains from one sample, sequenced in a study of blood T cell repertoires in COVID-19. Sequencing was performed with immunoSEQ multiplex PCR; in TCRdb, only in-frame clones are kept and a portion is missing. In the table there are around 170,000 clones, around nine tenths of which are singletons. Sample: peripheral blood. The receptors originated from a man aged 55 to 70 with COVID-19, enrolled during active disease.

The chain couples TRBV3-1 (or the pseudogene TRBV3-2) to TRBJ1-2, with TRBD1 as a possible D gene (5 bases). Trimming removed 0 bases at V and 4 bases at J, with 18 bases between. From germline, CDR1 is LGHDT and CDR2 YNNKEL (reference sequence). The CDR3 consists of 17 residues. CDR3 amino acids: CASSQDQARGEIYGYTF. In nucleotides, the CDR3 is TGTGCCAGCAGCCAAGATCAGGCCCGGGGGGAGATCTATGGCTACACCTTC.

The V gene is TRBV12-3 or TRBV12-4, the J gene TRBJ1-1, with D maybe TRBD1 (6 bases). V lost 4 bases to trimming and J lost 3 bases, with 9 bases between them. The CDR3 loop spans 13 amino acids. The CDR3 protein is CASSSRGYTEAFF. DNA for the CDR3: TGTGCCAGCAGTTCTAGGGGGTACACTGAAGCTTTCTTT.

CDR3 sequence: CASSDSPRQGGSTIQYF. For the CDR3, the DNA is TGTGCCAGCAGTGACTCCCCGAGACAGGGAGGTTCGACCATTCAGTACTTC. The genes are TRBV2 and TRBJ2-4; D may be TRBD1 (7 bases). V gave up 3 bases and J gave up 9 bases, with 24 bases separating them. The CDR3 loop spans 17 amino acids. Germline CDR1 is SNHLY and CDR2 is FYNNEI.

The V and J genes are TRBV24-1 and TRBJ1-5; 8 nucleotides line up with TRBD1. Germline loops: CDR1 KGHDR, CDR2 SFDVKD. The CDR3 has 15 amino acids. V trimming: 4 bases; J trimming: 2 bases; junction bases outside the gene matches: 3. CDR3 loop: CATSDSTGGNQPQHF. The CDR3 bases are TGTGCCACCAGTGACTCGACAGGGGGCAATCAGCCCCAGCATTTT.

This chain connects TRBV13 to TRBJ1-1; D might be TRBD1 (6 bases). The CDR3 loop spans 15 amino acids. Trimming cost V 4 bases and J 3 bases, with 15 bases left between them. From germline, CDR1 is PRHDT and CDR2 FYEKMQ (reference sequence). The DNA for the CDR3 is TGTGCCAGCAGCTGGGGGGGCCCAGGCGACACTGAAGCTTTCTTT. It specifies CASSWGGPGDTEAFF.

V is TRBV10-3 and J is TRBJ1-2; D is uncertain. V was cut by 4 bases and J by 4 bases, with 13 bases left in between. This CDR3 has 14 amino acids. In germline, CDR1 is ENHRY, CDR2 SYGVKD. The chain's CDR3 is CAISVDTGIYGYTF. CDR3 in DNA: TGTGCCATCAGTGTTGACACTGGCATCTATGGCTACACCTTC.

This clone was recorded only once. The chain uses TRBV6-4 and TRBJ1-6, with 8 bases matching TRBD1. The CDR3 sequence is 13 residues long. J lost 7 bases, V lost 8 bases, and 4 bases had no gene match. The germline gives CDR1 MRHNA, CDR2 SNTAGT. The CDR3 loop reads CASGRDRNSPLHF. In nucleotides, the CDR3 is TGTGCCAGCGGGCGGGACAGGAATTCACCCCTCCACTTT.